A selection of T cell receptor beta chains follows, all from one sample in a study of shared clonotypes between healthy human individuals. Assay: immunoSEQ multiplex PCR; the TCRdb copy retains only in-frame clones and omits some. The table includes fewer than 1.4 million clones, about 84% detected once. The sample was memory CD4+ T cells from PBMCs. These TCRs come from a man between 18 and 35 years old in good health. Some clones in this sample may be carry-over from other donors' samples. Both conserved end residues are part of each CDR3. A D gene is named only where the DNA matches it firmly. Not every row has a clone size; where given, it reads once, few, many or a size class.

clone size	V gene	CDR3 length	D gene	J gene	CDR3 DNA	CDR3 protein
NA	TRBV7-9	16	TRBD1	TRBJ1-1	TGTGCCAGCAGCTCCCGACAGGGGGCCTCATTCACTGAAGCTTTCTTT	CASSSRQGASFTEAFF
NA	TRBV18	16	TRBD1	TRBJ1-5	TGTGCCAGCTCACCACCTGGGACAGGGCGTAATCAGCCCCAGCATTTT	CASSPPGTGRNQPQHF
NA	TRBV6-6	13	TRBD2	TRBJ2-7	TGTGCCAGCAATCTAGCGGGAGGCTACGAGCAGTACTTC	CASNLAGGYEQYF
NA	TRBV10-2	13	NA	TRBJ2-1	TGCGCCAGCATGCCTAGCGCTTACAATGAGCAGTTCTTC	CASMPSAYNEQFF
NA	TRBV9	16	TRBD2	TRBJ2-3	TGTGCCAGCAGTTACGACGCTAGCGGGAGGGTTGGTACGCAGTATTTT	CASSYDASGRVGTQYF
NA	TRBV19	13	TRBD1	TRBJ1-2	TGTGCCAGTAAGAGACAGGGTGTTTATGGCTACACCTTC	CASKRQGVYGYTF
NA	TRBV9	16	TRBD2	TRBJ2-6	TGTGCCAGCAGCCTTCGGGGAGGGACTGGGGCCAACGTCCTGACTTTC	CASSLRGGTGANVLTF
NA	TRBV28	13	NA	TRBJ2-7	TGTGCCAGCAGTGGGGTACCCTCCTACGAGCAGTACTTC	CASSGVPSYEQYF
NA	TRBV7-9	12	NA	TRBJ1-2	TGTGCCAGCAGCTTAGAGGTCGGACTATACACCTTC	CASSLEVGLYTF
once	TRBV11-2	15	TRBD2	TRBJ2-5	TGTGCCAGCAGCCTTGGGACTACCCGCCAAGAGACCCAGTACTTC	CASSLGTTRQETQYF
once	TRBV6-6	12	NA	TRBJ1-1	TGTGCCAGCAGTTGGTTGGGAAATGAAGCTTTCTTT	CASSWLGNEAFF
NA	TRBV6-1	14	TRBD1	TRBJ2-7	TGTGCCAGCAGGGAACAGGGGACCTCCTACGAGCAGTACTTC	CASREQGTSYEQYF
many	TRBV7-2	15	TRBD1	TRBJ1-1	TGTGCCAGCAGCCTTTCCGCCACAGGGGGCAGGAATGCTTTCTTT	CASSLSATGGRNAFF
NA	TRBV7-3	18	NA	TRBJ2-2	TGTGCCAGCAGCTTATCCCCTAATATAGCCGCCGTCACCGGGGAGCTGTTTTTT	CASSLSPNIAAVTGELFF
NA	TRBV6-4	18	NA	TRBJ2-2	TGTGCCAGCAGTGACCCGGTCGATGACACCTCGAACACCGGGGAGCTGTTTTTT	CASSDPVDDTSNTGELFF
NA	TRBV9	15	NA	TRBJ2-1	TGTGCCAGCAGCGTAGGCGACAGCAGCTACAATGAGCAGTTCTTC	CASSVGDSSYNEQFF
NA	TRBV10-1	14	NA	TRBJ2-3	TGCGCCAGCAGGGGACCGGGGCACACAGATACGCAGTATTTT	CASRGPGHTDTQYF
once	TRBV2	14	TRBD2	TRBJ2-1	TGTGCCAGCAGTGTACTAGCGGGATACGTTGAGCAGTTCTTC	CASSVLAGYVEQFF
few	TRBV15	14	NA	TRBJ2-7	TGTGCCACCAACCTGGACAGACACTCCTACGAGCAGTACTTC	CATNLDRHSYEQYF
NA	TRBV5-4	16	NA	TRBJ2-3	TGCGCCAGCAGCCTACAAGCCCCCCCATTGGCAGATACGCAGTATTTT	CASSLQAPPLADTQYF
NA	TRBV4-1	13	NA	TRBJ1-3	TGCGCCAGCAGCCAAGATAGAGGCAACACCATATATTTT	CASSQDRGNTIYF
few	TRBV6-5	14	TRBD1	TRBJ1-4	TGTGCCAGCAGTTACTCGCCAGGGGGCGGAAAACTGTTTTTT	CASSYSPGGGKLFF
NA	TRBV29-1	16	NA	TRBJ2-6	TGCAGCGCCGGGGACGGAACTACTTCTGGGGCCAACGTCCTGACTTTC	CSAGDGTTSGANVLTF
NA	TRBV7-8	15	NA	TRBJ1-5	TGTGCCAGCAGCCCGCCCGGGACCTCTCATCGGCCCCAGCATTTT	CASSPPGTSHRPQHF
NA	TRBV27	13	TRBD2	TRBJ2-7	TGTGCCAGCAGTTTTGCGGGAGCCTACGAGCAGTACTTC	CASSFAGAYEQYF
NA	TRBV5-1	15	NA	TRBJ2-1	TGCGCCAGCAGCGCCGGGAGCGGGTCCTACAATGAGCAGTTCTTC	CASSAGSGSYNEQFF
NA	TRBV29-1	14	TRBD2	TRBJ2-7	TGCAGCGTCGCCCCCCTAGCGGGGAGCTACGAGCAGTACTTC	CSVAPLAGSYEQYF